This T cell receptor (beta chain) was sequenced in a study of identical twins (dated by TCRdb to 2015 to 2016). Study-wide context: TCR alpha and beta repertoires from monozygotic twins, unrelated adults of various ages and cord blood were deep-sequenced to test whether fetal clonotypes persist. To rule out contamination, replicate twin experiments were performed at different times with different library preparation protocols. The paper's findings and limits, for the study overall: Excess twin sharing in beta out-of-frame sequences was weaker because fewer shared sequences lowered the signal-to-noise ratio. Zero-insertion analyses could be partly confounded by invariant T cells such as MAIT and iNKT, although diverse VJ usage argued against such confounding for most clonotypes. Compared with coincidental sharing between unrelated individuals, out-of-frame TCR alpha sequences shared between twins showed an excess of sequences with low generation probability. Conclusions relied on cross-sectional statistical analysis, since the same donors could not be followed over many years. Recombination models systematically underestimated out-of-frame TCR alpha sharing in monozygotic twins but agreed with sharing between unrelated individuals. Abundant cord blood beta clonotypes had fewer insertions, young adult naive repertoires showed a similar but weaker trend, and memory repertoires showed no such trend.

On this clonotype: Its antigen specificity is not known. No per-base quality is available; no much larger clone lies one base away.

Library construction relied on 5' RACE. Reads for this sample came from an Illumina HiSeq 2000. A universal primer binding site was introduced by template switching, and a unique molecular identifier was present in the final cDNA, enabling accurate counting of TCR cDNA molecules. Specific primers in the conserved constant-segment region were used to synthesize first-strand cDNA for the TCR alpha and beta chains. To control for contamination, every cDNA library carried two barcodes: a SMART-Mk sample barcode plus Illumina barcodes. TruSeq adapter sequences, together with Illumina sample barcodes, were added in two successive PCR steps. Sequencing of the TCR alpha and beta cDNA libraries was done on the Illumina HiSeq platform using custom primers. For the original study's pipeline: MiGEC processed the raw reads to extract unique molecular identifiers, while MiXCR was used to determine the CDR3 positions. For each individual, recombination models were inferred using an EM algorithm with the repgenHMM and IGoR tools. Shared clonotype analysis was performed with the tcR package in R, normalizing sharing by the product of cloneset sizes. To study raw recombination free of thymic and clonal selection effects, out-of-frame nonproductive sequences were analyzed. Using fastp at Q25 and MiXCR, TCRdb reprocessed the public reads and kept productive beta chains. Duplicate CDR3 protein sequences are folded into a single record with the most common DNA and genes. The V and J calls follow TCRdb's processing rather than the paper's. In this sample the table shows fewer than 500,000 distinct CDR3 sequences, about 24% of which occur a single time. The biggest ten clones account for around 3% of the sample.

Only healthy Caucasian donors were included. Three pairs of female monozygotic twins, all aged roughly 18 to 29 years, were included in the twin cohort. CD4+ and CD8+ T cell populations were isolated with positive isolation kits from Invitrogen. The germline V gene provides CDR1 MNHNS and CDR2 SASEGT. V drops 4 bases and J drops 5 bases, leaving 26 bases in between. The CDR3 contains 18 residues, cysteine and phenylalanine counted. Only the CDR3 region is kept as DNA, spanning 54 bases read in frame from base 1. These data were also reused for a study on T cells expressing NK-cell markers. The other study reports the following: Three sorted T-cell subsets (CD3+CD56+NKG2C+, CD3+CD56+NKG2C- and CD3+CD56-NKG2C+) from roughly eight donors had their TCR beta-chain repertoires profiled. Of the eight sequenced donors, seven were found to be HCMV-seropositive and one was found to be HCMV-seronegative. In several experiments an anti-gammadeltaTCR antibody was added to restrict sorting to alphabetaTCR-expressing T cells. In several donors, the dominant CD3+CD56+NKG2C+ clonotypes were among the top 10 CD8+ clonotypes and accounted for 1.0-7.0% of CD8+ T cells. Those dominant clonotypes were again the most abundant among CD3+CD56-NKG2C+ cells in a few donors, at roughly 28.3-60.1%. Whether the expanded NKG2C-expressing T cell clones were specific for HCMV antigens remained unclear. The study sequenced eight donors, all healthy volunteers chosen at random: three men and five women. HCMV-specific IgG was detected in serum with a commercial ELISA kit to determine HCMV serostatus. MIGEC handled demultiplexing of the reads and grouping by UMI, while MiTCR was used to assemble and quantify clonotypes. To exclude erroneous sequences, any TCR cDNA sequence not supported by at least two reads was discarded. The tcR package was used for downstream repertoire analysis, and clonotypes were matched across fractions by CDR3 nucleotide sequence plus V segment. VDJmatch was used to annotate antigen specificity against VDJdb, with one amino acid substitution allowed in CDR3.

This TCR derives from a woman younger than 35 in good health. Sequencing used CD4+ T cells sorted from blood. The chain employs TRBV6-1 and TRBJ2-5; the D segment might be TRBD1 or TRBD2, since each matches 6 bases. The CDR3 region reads CASSVAGHSALEVETQYF. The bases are TGTGCCAGCAGTGTGGCGGGACATTCGGCTCTGGAGGTTGAGACCCAGTACTTC.